This TCR beta chain was sequenced during a study of neoadjuvant nivolumab and ipilimumab in lung cancer. Across the whole study: Patients got nivolumab 3 mg/kg on days 1, 15 and 29; combination added ipilimumab 1 mg/kg day 1. Study-wide results and limits: Higher pretherapy blood TCR richness went with higher resected-tumor richness. Only two of four nivolumab-treated tumors gained richness and clonality by surgery.

The CDR3 is 15 residues long. Germline V lookup: CDR1 SGHRS, CDR2 YFSETQ. V lost 5 bases, J lost 1 base, and 5 bases stayed unmatched. Notes on this clone: Its antigen is as yet unknown.

Assay used: immunoSEQ multiplex PCR; TCRdb lists only in-frame clones, some missing. The table has under 20,000 clones, approximately 87% seen once; the top ten hold around 2.1%. Specimen: peripheral blood, collected before neoadjuvant nivolumab, alone or with ipilimumab. This clonotype was obtained from an adult with non-small cell lung cancer. The chain couples TRBV5-1 to TRBJ2-2; TRBD2 matches at 7 bases. CDR3 amino acids: CASRRGGENTGELFF. CDR3 in DNA: TGCGCCAGCAGACGGGGAGGGGAGAACACCGGGGAGCTGTTTTTT.